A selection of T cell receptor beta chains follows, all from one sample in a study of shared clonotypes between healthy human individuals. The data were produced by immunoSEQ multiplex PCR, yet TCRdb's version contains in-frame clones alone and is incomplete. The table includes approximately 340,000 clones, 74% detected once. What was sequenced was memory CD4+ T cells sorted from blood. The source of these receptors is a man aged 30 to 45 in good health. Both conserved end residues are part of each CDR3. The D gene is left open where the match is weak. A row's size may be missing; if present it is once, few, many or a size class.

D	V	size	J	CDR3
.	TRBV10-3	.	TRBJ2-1	CAISVDGSYNEQFF
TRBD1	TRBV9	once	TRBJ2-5	CASSVTGIQETQYF
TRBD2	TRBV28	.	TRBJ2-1	CALGVAGVNEQFF
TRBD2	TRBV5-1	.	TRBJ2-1	CASSLGAGGGFEQFF
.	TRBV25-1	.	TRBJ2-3	CASSDSRLGYTDTQYF
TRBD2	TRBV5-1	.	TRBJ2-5	CASTTSGSGGETQYF
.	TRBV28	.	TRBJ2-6	CASSRRGSGANVLTF
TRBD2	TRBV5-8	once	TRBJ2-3	CASSFLGVAGSTDTQYF
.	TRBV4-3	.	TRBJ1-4	CASSQASQAILGEKLFF
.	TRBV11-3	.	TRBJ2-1	CASSLLPGSSYNEQFF
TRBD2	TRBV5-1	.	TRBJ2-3	CASRTSTSGSSRYTQYF
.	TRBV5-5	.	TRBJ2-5	CASSLGLGGETQYF
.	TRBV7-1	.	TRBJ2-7	CASSPGGVSGYF
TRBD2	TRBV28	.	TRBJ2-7	CASSSLAGGSNEQYF
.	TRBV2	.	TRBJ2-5	CASREFSRSQETQYF